Listed here is a single TCR beta chain. The source of the sample is a study of blood T cell repertoires in COVID-19. Study context: PBMCs, B-cell-depleted T cells, or T cells were the source of the cDNA or gDNA that made up the material.

Source study methods: Estimated nucleated cell counts came from reference gene primer amplification. TCRdb's copy holds only in-frame clones and misses some; the assay was immunoSEQ multiplex PCR. That table furnishes V, J and clone size, whereas the DNA furnished D and trimming. The sample has 250,000 to 300,000 clones; about 89% are singletons. The length of the CDR3 is 15 residues. With V trimmed by 5 bases and J by 2 bases, 5 bases remained unmatched. From germline, CDR1 is PRHDT and CDR2 FYEKMQ (reference sequence). The sequenced material came from PBMCs or T cells enriched from blood (not recorded which). The chain joins TRBV13 to TRBJ2-1; 8 bases agree with TRBD2. This TCR was recovered from a human donor in a cohort exposed to, infected with or recovered from COVID-19 (not recorded which). The donor label of this sample is uncertain. CDR3 sequence (DNA): TGTGCCAGCAGCCATGCGGGGGGTACCTACAATGAGCAGTTCTTC. This gives the protein CASSHAGGTYNEQFF.